This T cell receptor beta chain was recorded in a study of cytomegalovirus exposure and HLA in healthy donors. All the people who gave samples were healthy bone marrow donors. The PCR was carried out with 60 Vbeta primers and 13 Jbeta primers. Only in-frame clones appear in the TCRdb table, and some are missing; sequencing was by immunoSEQ multiplex PCR. Of 150,000 to 200,000 clones in the sample, about 70% were seen once. The sequencing sample was made of PBMCs. This TCR came from a male donor in good health and CMV-seronegative.

The CDR3, as DNA: TGTGCCAGCAGCGATCTCGGACAGGGGTTGTTTGGCTACACCTTC. Protein product: CASSDLGQGLFGYTF. The chain has TRBV27 and TRBJ1-2; 9 bases agree with TRBD1. The CDR3 contains 15 residues. The V segment lost 6 bases and the J segment 7 bases; nucleotides outside the gene matches: 12. The germline V gene has CDR1 MNHEY and CDR2 SMNVEV (reference sequence).